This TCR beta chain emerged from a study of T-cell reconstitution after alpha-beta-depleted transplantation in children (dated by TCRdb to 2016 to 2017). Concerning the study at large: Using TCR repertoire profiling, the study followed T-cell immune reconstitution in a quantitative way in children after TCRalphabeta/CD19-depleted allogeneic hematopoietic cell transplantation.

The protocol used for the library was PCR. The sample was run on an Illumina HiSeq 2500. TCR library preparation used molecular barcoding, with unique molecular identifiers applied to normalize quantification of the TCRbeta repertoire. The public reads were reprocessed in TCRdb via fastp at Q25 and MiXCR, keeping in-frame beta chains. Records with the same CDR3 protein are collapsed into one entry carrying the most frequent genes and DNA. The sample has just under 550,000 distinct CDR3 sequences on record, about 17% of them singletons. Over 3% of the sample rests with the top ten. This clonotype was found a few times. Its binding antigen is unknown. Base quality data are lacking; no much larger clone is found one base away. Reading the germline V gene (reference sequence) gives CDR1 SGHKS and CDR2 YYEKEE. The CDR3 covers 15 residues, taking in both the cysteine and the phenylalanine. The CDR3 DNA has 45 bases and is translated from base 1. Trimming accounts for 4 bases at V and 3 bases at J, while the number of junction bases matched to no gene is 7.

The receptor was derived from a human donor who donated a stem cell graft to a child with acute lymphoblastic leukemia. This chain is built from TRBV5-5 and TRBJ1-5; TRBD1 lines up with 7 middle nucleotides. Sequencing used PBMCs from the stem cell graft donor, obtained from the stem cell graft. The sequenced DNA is TGTGCCAGCAGCCTTAGGGGGCTAGACAATCAGCCCCAGCATTTT. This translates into CASSLRGLDNQPQHF.